This is a list of T cell receptor beta chains from one sample in a study of blood T cells in healthy people across ages. TCRdb re-called the 5' RACE reads with MiXCR, one entry per CDR3 protein. The sample has 1.5 million to 2 million distinct CDR3 sequences; roughly 32% are singletons. The sequencing input was blood. These receptors were obtained from a woman in her thirties in good health. The CDR3 runs from the conserved cysteine through the conserved F or W. Each record gives: J gene, D gene, clone size, V gene, CDR3 DNA, CDR3 protein. The D gene is left open where the match is weak. Some rows have no size entry. The others give once, few or many, or a class for an expanded clone.

J: TRBJ2-7; D: NA; size: NA; V: TRBV27; DNA: TGTGCCAGCAGTTTAGAACGACGGGGCTACGAGCAGTACTTC; CDR3: CASSLERRGYEQYF
J: TRBJ2-3; D: NA; size: NA; V: TRBV9; DNA: TGTGCCAGCAGCGTAGGGGATGAGGATACGCAGTATTTT; CDR3: CASSVGDEDTQYF
J: TRBJ2-5; D: NA; size: NA; V: TRBV6-6; DNA: TGTGCCAGCAGTCCTCCGGACAGTAGGGAGACCCAGTACTTC; CDR3: CASSPPDSRETQYF
J: TRBJ2-3; D: NA; size: NA; V: TRBV20-1; DNA: TGCAGTGCTAGAGGTCTCTTGGAGGGTACGCAGTATTTT; CDR3: CSARGLLEGTQYF
J: TRBJ2-7; D: TRBD2; size: NA; V: TRBV2; DNA: TGTGCCAGCAAGCGGACTAGCGGGAGGGCCTACGAGCAGTACTTC; CDR3: CASKRTSGRAYEQYF
J: TRBJ2-7; D: NA; size: once; V: TRBV5-1; DNA: TGCGCCAGCAGCGGAGTAGGGGTCCACGAGCAGTACTTC; CDR3: CASSGVGVHEQYF
J: TRBJ2-7; D: TRBD2; size: NA; V: TRBV7-3; DNA: TGTGCCAGCAGCTTATCCGGGACTAGCGGGTCTGAGCAGTACTTC; CDR3: CASSLSGTSGSEQYF
J: TRBJ1-2; D: NA; size: NA; V: TRBV10-2; DNA: TGCGCCAGCAAAGATCCCCGGGGGGTGGATAACTATGGCTACACCTTC; CDR3: CASKDPRGVDNYGYTF
J: TRBJ1-4; D: TRBD1; size: NA; V: TRBV28; DNA: TGTGCCAGCAGTCCAGCGGGACAGGCTAATGAAAAACTGTTTTTT; CDR3: CASSPAGQANEKLFF
J: TRBJ1-3; D: NA; size: few; V: TRBV12-3/TRBV12-4; DNA: TGTGCCAGCAGTTTAGACGGGTACTCTGGAAACACCATATATTTT; CDR3: CASSLDGYSGNTIYF
J: TRBJ2-5; D: TRBD2; size: few; V: TRBV7-2; DNA: TGTGCCAGCAGCTCTAGTAGCGGGAGGTCCGAGACCCAGTACTTC; CDR3: CASSSSSGRSETQYF
J: TRBJ2-1; D: NA; size: few; V: TRBV28; DNA: TGTGCGAGGAAAAAAAGTGAGCAGTTCTTC; CDR3: CARKKSEQFF
J: TRBJ2-5; D: TRBD2; size: NA; V: TRBV20-1; DNA: TGCATCCTCTCAAGGACTAGAGAGACCCAGTACTTC; CDR3: CILSRTRETQYF
J: TRBJ2-3; D: NA; size: few; V: TRBV9; DNA: TGTGCCAGCAGCGTGGTCGCAGGGTACTCAGATACGCAGTATTTT; CDR3: CASSVVAGYSDTQYF
J: TRBJ2-4; D: NA; size: NA; V: TRBV28; DNA: TGTGCCAGCAGTTCGCTCAGGCGTTCGGGAAACATTCAGTACTTC; CDR3: CASSSLRRSGNIQYF
J: TRBJ1-2; D: NA; size: NA; V: TRBV29-1; DNA: TGCAGCGTTCCGGTTTCCGGCTACACCTTC; CDR3: CSVPVSGYTF
J: TRBJ1-5; D: TRBD1; size: few; V: TRBV4-1; DNA: TGCGCCAGCAGCCAAGAGGGACAGGGTCATCAGCCCCAGCATTTT; CDR3: CASSQEGQGHQPQHF
J: TRBJ2-7; D: TRBD2; size: NA; V: TRBV7-2; DNA: TGTGCCAGCAGCTTAGTGGGCGGGGGAGAGGACGAGCAGTACTTC; CDR3: CASSLVGGGEDEQYF
J: TRBJ1-2; D: NA; size: NA; V: TRBV28; DNA: TGTGCCAGCAGCCTAACCACAGGAGATGGCTACACCTTC; CDR3: CASSLTTGDGYTF
J: TRBJ2-7; D: NA; size: few; V: TRBV20-1; DNA: TGCAGTGCTAGAGATCCACCGCCGGGCTACGAGCAGTACTTC; CDR3: CSARDPPPGYEQYF
J: TRBJ2-5; D: NA; size: few; V: TRBV20-1; DNA: TGCAGTGCTAGAAGCTCCTTGGAGACCCAGTACTTC; CDR3: CSARSSLETQYF
J: TRBJ2-3; D: NA; size: once; V: TRBV27; DNA: TGTGCCAGCAGGACCCGCACATGGGTAACAGGTACGCAGTATTTT; CDR3: CASRTRTWVTGTQYF
J: TRBJ2-3; D: TRBD2; size: NA; V: TRBV6-1; DNA: TGTGCCAGCAGCCCTACGGGACTAGCGGGGGGACGGGGCACAGATACGCAGTATTTT; CDR3: CASSPTGLAGGRGTDTQYF
J: TRBJ1-1; D: NA; size: NA; V: TRBV29-1; DNA: TGCAGCGTTTTAGGCCCGAGCCCGAAGACCAGCACTGAAGCTTTCTTT; CDR3: CSVLGPSPKTSTEAFF
J: TRBJ2-7; D: NA; size: NA; V: TRBV20-1; DNA: TGCAGTGCTAGTATTGTGTCAGACCCCTACGAGCAGTACTTC; CDR3: CSASIVSDPYEQYF
J: TRBJ2-3; D: TRBD2; size: NA; V: TRBV15; DNA: TGTGCCACAAGCGGGGGGTTAGGCACAGATACGCAGTATTTT; CDR3: CATSGGLGTDTQYF
J: TRBJ1-5; D: NA; size: few; V: TRBV12-3/TRBV12-4; DNA: TGTGCCAGCAGTTTAAACAGGTTGAATCAGCCCCAGCATTTT; CDR3: CASSLNRLNQPQHF
J: TRBJ1-5; D: NA; size: NA; V: TRBV4-1; DNA: TGCGCCAGCAGTCACTCACAGATGAACAATCAGCCCCAGCATTTT; CDR3: CASSHSQMNNQPQHF
J: TRBJ2-3; D: TRBD2; size: few; V: TRBV7-3; DNA: TGTGCCAGCAGCTTAATGGCTAGCGGGGGCCCGGATACGCAGTATTTT; CDR3: CASSLMASGGPDTQYF
J: TRBJ2-1; D: TRBD2; size: few; V: TRBV4-1; DNA: TGCGCCAGCAGCCAGGCGGGGGAATACAATGAGCAGTTCTTC; CDR3: CASSQAGEYNEQFF
J: TRBJ2-7; D: TRBD2; size: many; V: TRBV29-1; DNA: TGCAGCGTCGATGGACTAGCGGGAGGTGGCGAGCAGTACTTC; CDR3: CSVDGLAGGGEQYF
J: TRBJ2-7; D: TRBD1; size: NA; V: TRBV27; DNA: TGTGCCAGCAGTTTATCACGACAGGGGCTCTCCTACGAGCAGTACTTC; CDR3: CASSLSRQGLSYEQYF
J: TRBJ2-3; D: TRBD2; size: few; V: TRBV6-5; DNA: TGTGCCAGCAGCGGGGGACTAGCGGGAGTTCCAGATACGCAGTATTTT; CDR3: CASSGGLAGVPDTQYF
J: TRBJ2-1; D: NA; size: NA; V: TRBV7-2; DNA: TGTGCCAGCAGCTTCGGTGTCAATGAGCAGTTCTTC; CDR3: CASSFGVNEQFF
J: TRBJ1-2; D: NA; size: few; V: TRBV6-1; DNA: TGTGCCAGCAGTGAAGCTGCGACAGAATTAAGTTTGGCATATGGCTACACCTTC; CDR3: CASSEAATELSLAYGYTF
J: TRBJ2-5; D: NA; size: many; V: TRBV29-1; DNA: TGCAGCGTTGAAGATCGGCTGGCTAACCCCCGGGGGACCCAGTACTTC; CDR3: CSVEDRLANPRGTQYF
J: TRBJ2-1; D: TRBD2; size: few; V: TRBV27; DNA: TGTGCCAGCAGAGACAGGGATCTAGCGGGAACCTACAATGAGCAGTTCTTC; CDR3: CASRDRDLAGTYNEQFF
J: TRBJ2-5; D: NA; size: few; V: TRBV6-1; DNA: TGTGCCAGCATGGAAATACGAGGGGCTCAAGAGACCCAGTACTTC; CDR3: CASMEIRGAQETQYF
J: TRBJ2-7; D: TRBD1; size: NA; V: TRBV18; DNA: TGTGCCAGCTCTCGAAACCCGCAGGGGGTCTCCTACGAGCAGTACTTC; CDR3: CASSRNPQGVSYEQYF
J: TRBJ2-5; D: TRBD1; size: few; V: TRBV9; DNA: TGTGCCAGCAGCCCATCAACCGGGACAGGGATTGAGCAGTACTTC; CDR3: CASSPSTGTGIEQYF
J: TRBJ2-1; D: TRBD2; size: once; V: TRBV19; DNA: TGTGCCAGTAGTATTTCAGCGGGAGATGTCAATGAGCAGTTCTTC; CDR3: CASSISAGDVNEQFF
J: TRBJ2-1; D: NA; size: few; V: TRBV7-9; DNA: TGTGCCAGCAGCTTAGTCATCTACAATGAGCAGTTCTTC; CDR3: CASSLVIYNEQFF
J: TRBJ2-7; D: NA; size: few; V: TRBV7-2; DNA: TGTGCCAGCAGCTCGAATCCAGAAGCCTACGAGCAGTACTTC; CDR3: CASSSNPEAYEQYF
J: TRBJ2-1; D: NA; size: few; V: TRBV4-1; DNA: TGCGCCAGCAGCTACACTAGATCCTCCTACAATGAGCAGTTCTTC; CDR3: CASSYTRSSYNEQFF
J: TRBJ2-5; D: NA; size: NA; V: TRBV15; DNA: TGTGCCACCAGCAGAGATGTGGCTAAAGAGACCCAGTACTTC; CDR3: CATSRDVAKETQYF